The entry below gives a single TCR beta chain sequence along with its context. Its cognate antigen has yet to be identified. Per-nucleotide qualities are absent, and no much larger clonotype sits a single base away. The CDR3 regions of human TCRbeta chains were analyzed by immunosequencing. As for the authors' bioinformatics: TCRs in the repertoires were compared against a reference library of SARS-CoV-2-specific TCRs that had been generated with the MIRA antigen-specificity platform. Breadth was defined as the fraction of unique TCRs that were SARS-CoV-2-associated, and depth was defined as the fraction of total T cells that were SARS-CoV-2-associated. Using the MIRA data, each spike-specific TCR was mapped to the spike region that the TCR reacts to and placed in a CD4 or CD8 class. Log10-transformed breadth and depth values were compared by one-way ANOVA with Sidak's multiple comparisons tests. Imported from immuneACCESS, the table was reduced by TCRdb to in-frame sequences with V and J called. These copies leave out some clones; in studies compared against another copy, an unresolved V gene accounts for under half, and the cause of the remainder is not known. The V and J calls and the clone size are those of that table, but D and trimming were determined from the DNA. Counted in this sample were over 80,000 clones; 75% to 90% of them appeared once. The ten biggest clones cover 30% to 35% of the sample.

The germline V gene specifies SGDLS as CDR1 and YYNGEE as CDR2. Counted from cysteine to phenylalanine, this CDR3 has 13 amino acids. Only CDR3 DNA remains: 39 bases, in frame from the first base. At the junction V is shortened by 4 bases and J by 6 bases; bases outside the gene matches: 3. The sample's time point, from its label and the paper: baseline before first vaccination. Samples from vaccinated people were obtained from the UK trials COV001 and COV002, which included a single-blind randomized controlled phase 2/3 trial of AZD1222 (ChAdOx1 nCoV-19) in healthy adults. Trial participant PBMC samples were collected at day 0 and day 28 after the second dose for TCRbeta chain sequencing. The data are from a study of T cell responses to AZD1222 COVID-19 vaccine (dated by TCRdb to about 2021). At the level of the whole study: AZD1222 recipients given second doses at about 4 weeks or at about 12 weeks were pooled, since spike-specific TCR depth and breadth were not found to differ between the two schedules. TCR sequencing covered more than 230 trial participants: roughly 200 given two doses of AZD1222 and about 26 given two doses of MenACWY control vaccine. Trial participants were enrolled by age into 18-55, 56-69 and 70-plus year subgroups, with roughly 150, 30 and 60 TCR-sequenced participants respectively. Broad study findings and their caveats: In the small 56-69-year group, the increase in depth fell short of significance, most likely because of low power. After two AZD1222 doses, both the breadth and the depth of spike-specific TCRs were significantly higher than at day 0 and than in MenACWY recipients. The whole spike protein was spanned by vaccine-associated CD4 TCRs, and dominant responses were seen in regions 160-218 and 743-854. Nearly half of unique spike-specific TCRs reportedly recognized epitopes outside regions mutated in the B.1.351 and B.1.1.7 variants. Because no day 14 peak-response samples were available, repertoires were characterized only after the peak T cell response. Conclusions about previously exposed vaccinees were limited because only five to seven AZD1222 recipients were SARS-CoV-2 seropositive at baseline. Most participants were white British and females outnumbered males, and the authors suggested that clonal diversity may have been underestimated.

This chain joins TRBV9 to TRBJ2-7, with 11 central nucleotides matching TRBD2. The material sequenced was peripheral blood, taken on day 0 of AZD1222 vaccination. The TCR originated in an adult in good health. The nucleotide sequence is TGTGCCAGCAGCCCCGGGACTAGCGGCGAGCAGTACTTC. This encodes CASSPGTSGEQYF.